This T cell receptor beta chain is drawn from a study of blood T cell repertoires in COVID-19. Overall study: Sites across the United States, Italy and Spain contributed samples from acute and convalescent COVID-19. T cells, B-cell-depleted T cells, or PBMCs supplied cDNA or gDNA.

The table came from immunoSEQ multiplex PCR; TCRdb's copy has only in-frame clones and leaves some out. Of under 300,000 clones in the sample, 87% are singletons; the top ten hold about 6.9%. The germline V gene has CDR1 LNHDA and CDR2 SQIVND (reference sequence). The CDR3 runs to 16 residues. After removal of 1 base from V and 3 bases from J, the junction contained 9 bases not matched to a gene. Adults between roughly 18 and 90 years of age took part from under 25 US areas. This clonotype originated in a woman in her twenties or thirties with acute COVID-19. The V gene is TRBV19, the J gene TRBJ2-7, with TRBD1 matching over 7 bases. The sample taken for sequencing was PBMCs or T cells enriched from blood (not recorded which). This CDR3 is CASSIGDRNPNYEQYF. The CDR3 bases are TGTGCCAGTAGTATAGGGGACAGAAATCCGAACTACGAGCAGTACTTC.